The present TCR beta chain was sequenced within a study of high-grade serous ovarian cancer treatment subgroups. Study background: On average, approximately 14,000 reads and 7,000 to 8,500 unique TCR beta rearrangements were obtained per sample.

Tumor tissue was taken before any definitive surgery or chemotherapy was given. A note on this clone: Its antigen is still unknown.

Study-level points and caveats: CDR1 and CDR2 were left unanalyzed; analyses focused on CDR3. Higher neoantigen levels went with greater TCR clonal relatedness.

TCRdb's table, derived via immunoSEQ multiplex PCR, lists solely in-frame clones and lacks some. The sample consists of about 40,000 clones, about 80% of them appearing once. Specimen: tumor tissue. The sequence was collected from a human donor with high-grade serous ovarian cancer.

The DNA of the CDR3 is TGTGCCAGCAGTCCCCTGCCTCCATTCCGGGACGGAATCTATGGCTACACCTTC. Amino acid sequence: CASSPLPPFRDGIYGYTF. The chain combines TRBV25-1 with TRBJ1-2; D may be TRBD1 (5 bases). Trimming left V 5 bases short and J 4 bases short, with 26 bases between. The CDR3 has 18 amino acids. CDR1 is MGHDK and CDR2 is SYGVNS in the germline V gene.